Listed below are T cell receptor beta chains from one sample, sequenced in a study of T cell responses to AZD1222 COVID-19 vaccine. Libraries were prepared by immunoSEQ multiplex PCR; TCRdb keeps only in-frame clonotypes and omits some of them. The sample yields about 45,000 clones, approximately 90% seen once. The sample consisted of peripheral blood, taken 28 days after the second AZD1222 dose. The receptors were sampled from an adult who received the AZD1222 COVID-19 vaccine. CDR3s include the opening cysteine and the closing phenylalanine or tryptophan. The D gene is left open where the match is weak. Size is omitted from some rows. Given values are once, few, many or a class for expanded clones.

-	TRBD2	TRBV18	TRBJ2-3	TGTGCCAGCTCACTACCGGGACTAGCGGAGGCGCAGTATTTT	CASSLPGLAEAQYF
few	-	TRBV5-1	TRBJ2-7	TGCGCCAGCAGCTTGGCCCTTTTCGGGTCCTACGAGCAGTACTTC	CASSLALFGSYEQYF
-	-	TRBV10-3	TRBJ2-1	TGTGCCATCAGTGAACTAGGGACGGTCGATGAGCAGTTCTTC	CAISELGTVDEQFF
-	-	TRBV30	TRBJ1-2	TGTGCCTGGAGTCCCGACAGTAGTTATGGCTACACCTTC	CAWSPDSSYGYTF
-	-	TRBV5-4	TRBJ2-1	TGTGCCAGCAGCTTGGAGACACATTACAATGAGCAGTTCTTC	CASSLETHYNEQFF
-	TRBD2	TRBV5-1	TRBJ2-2	TGCGCCAGCAGCTTTGTCCCTAGCGGGGGATTGAACACCGGGGAGCTGTTTTTT	CASSFVPSGGLNTGELFF
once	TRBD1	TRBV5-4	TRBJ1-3	TGTGCCAGCAGTTCTAAAACTACAGGGGTTCTATCTGGAAACACCATATATTTT	CASSSKTTGVLSGNTIYF
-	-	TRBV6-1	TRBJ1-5	TGTGCCAGCAGTTCCGACAGTCTTAACAATCAGCCCCAGCATTTT	CASSSDSLNNQPQHF
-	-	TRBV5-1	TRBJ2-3	TGCGCCAGCAGCCCCCTATCCTCAGATACGCAGTATTTT	CASSPLSSDTQYF
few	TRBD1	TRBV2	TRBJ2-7	TGTGCCTGGGGACAGGCGTACGAGCAGTACTTC	CAWGQAYEQYF
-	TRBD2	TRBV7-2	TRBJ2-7	TGTGCCAGCAGCCTCGCCGGCGGGAGAAGATACGAGCAGTACTTC	CASSLAGGRRYEQYF
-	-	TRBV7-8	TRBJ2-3	TGTGCCAGCAGCTTTCGGTTGACGAGCACAGATACGCAGTATTTT	CASSFRLTSTDTQYF
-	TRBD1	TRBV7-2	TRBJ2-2	TGTGCCAGCAGCTCCCGACAGGGGGGCACCGGGGAGCTGTTTTTT	CASSSRQGGTGELFF
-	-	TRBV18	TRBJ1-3	TGTGCCAGCTCACCACGGAGTTCAGGGTATGGAAACACCATATATTTT	CASSPRSSGYGNTIYF
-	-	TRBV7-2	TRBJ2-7	TGTGCCAGCAGCCCCGGACCGATTTACGAGCAGTACTTC	CASSPGPIYEQYF
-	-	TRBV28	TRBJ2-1	TGTGCCAGCAGTCCCGCGGTCCCAGGGTTAATGAGTAATGAGCAGTTCTTC	CASSPAVPGLMSNEQFF